Listed below are T cell receptor beta chains from one sample, sequenced in a study of CD8 T cells in Susac syndrome. Using its own MiXCR run on the immunoSEQ multiplex PCR reads, TCRdb lists one record per CDR3 protein. The profile shows roughly 190,000 distinct CDR3 sequences, approximately 95% of them singletons. The sequencing input was CD4+ T cells from PBMCs. The origin of the receptors is a human donor with Susac syndrome. Each CDR3 is given with its conserved first and last residue. The order of the fields is V gene, J gene, CDR3 protein.

v_gene: TRBV20-1; j_gene: TRBJ2-2; CDR3aa: CSAEGRTYTGELFF
v_gene: TRBV6-5; j_gene: TRBJ1-2; CDR3aa: CASSPPGQGPMGYTF
v_gene: TRBV27; j_gene: TRBJ1-5; CDR3aa: CASREAAYRDSNQPQHF
v_gene: TRBV30; j_gene: TRBJ1-1; CDR3aa: CACGRLEAFF
v_gene: TRBV5-1; j_gene: TRBJ1-5; CDR3aa: CASSLPGDNQPQHF
v_gene: TRBV23-1; j_gene: TRBJ2-2; CDR3aa: CASRPTGLIGELFF
v_gene: TRBV15; j_gene: TRBJ2-5; CDR3aa: CATSRDQKGGTETQYF
v_gene: TRBV19; j_gene: TRBJ1-1; CDR3aa: CATLPLPGSEAFF
v_gene: TRBV20-1; j_gene: TRBJ2-3; CDR3aa: CSAGRTSGRGTQYF
v_gene: TRBV4-3; j_gene: TRBJ2-1; CDR3aa: CASSARSGGAVGQFF